The T cell receptor (beta chain) under discussion was sequenced for a study of CD8+ T cells in alopecia areata. Regarding this clone: What it binds is unknown.

Study-wide findings and caveats: Under tofacitinib, numerous expanded lesional clonotypes remained detectable in scalp and blood.

RNA extraction and reverse transcription yielded cDNA as sequencing template. Profiled with immunoSEQ multiplex PCR; TCRdb holds only in-frame clones, not every one. The sample yields more than 110,000 clones, roughly 82% seen once. The CDR3 is made up of 16 amino acids. The trim removed 6 bases at V and 0 bases at J, leaving 7 bases unmatched. Germline V gene data show CDR1 as SGHTA and CDR2 as FQGNSA. Stated treatment: oral pan-JAK inhibitor, 5-10 mg twice daily. Peripheral blood and lesional scalp punch biopsies came from alopecia areata patients. This clonotype was sampled from a human donor with alopecia areata. The sample here was CD8+ T cells sorted from blood, taken at week 4, from a patient treated with tofacitinib. This sequence joins TRBV7-2 and TRBJ2-2; 7 bases line up with TRBD1. As DNA, the CDR3 is TGTGCCAGCAGGACACCACAGGGGCCGAACACCGGGGAGCTGTTTTTT. Protein: CASRTPQGPNTGELFF.